This T cell receptor beta chain was identified in a study of shared clonotypes between healthy human individuals. CDR1 is SGHRS, CDR2 YFSETQ, per germline. V was clipped by 3 bases and J by 4 bases; unmatched bases: 7. The length of the CDR3 is 17 residues. Original processing methods: Filtering differed since immunoSEQ provided only junctions, with no quality scores. The repertoire was sequenced with immunoSEQ multiplex PCR; TCRdb's copy has only in-frame clones and lacks some. V, J and clone size were drawn from that table, and D and trimming were deduced from the DNA. Of roughly 1.4 million clones in the sample, around 98.5% were seen once.

The chain recombines TRBV5-1 with TRBJ2-3; 14 bases map to TRBD2. This receptor was identified in a man in his thirties or forties in good health. The sequencing sample was made of naive CD4+ T cells sorted from blood. Stated subset: CD45RA+ positively selected. The CDR3 DNA follows: TGCGCCAGCAGCTCCGGGACTAGCGGGAGAAGAGCAGATACGCAGTATTTT. Protein: CASSSGTSGRRADTQYF.